This TCR beta chain derives from a study of early T cells in non-severe SARS-CoV-2 infection. This clonotype came up a few times. The protocol attached unique molecular identifiers to individual cDNA molecules. MiXCR, run by TCRdb on the 5' RACE reads, gives a single entry per CDR3 protein. Of 70,000 to 85,000 distinct CDR3 sequences in the sample, over 4% were seen once. V was pared by 2 bases and J by 0 bases, with 12 bases between. The CDR3 sequence is 16 residues long. The chain has TRBV12-3 or TRBV12-4 and TRBJ2-3, with D hard to call. Material: whole blood, obtained at baseline. The TCR was taken from an adult who was a healthcare worker with PCR-confirmed SARS-CoV-2 infection or an uninfected control (not recorded which). The CDR3 spells CASSLKSGASTDTQYF. The CDR3, as DNA: TGTGCCAGCAGTTTAAAGTCCGGAGCTAGCACAGATACGCAGTATTTT.